One sample yielded the 31 T cell receptor beta chains listed below, sequenced in a study of response to subunit inactivated influenza vaccine. TCRdb analysed the RT-PCR reads with MiXCR anew, one entry per CDR3 protein. The repertoire includes more than 400,000 distinct CDR3 sequences, 6% to 9% of them detected once, and approximately 14% sits in the top ten. This specimen was PBMCs from blood, taken around 25 months after vaccination. The receptors stem from a man aged 45 to 70 who received an inactivated influenza vaccine.

J is TRBJ2-7 and V is TRBV5-1, with a possible D match to TRBD2 (5 bases). From germline, CDR1 is SGHRS and CDR2 YFSETQ. The CDR3 is 14 amino acids. V shed 4 bases and J shed 5 bases, with 16 bases lying between them. DNA of the CDR3: TGCGCCAGCAGCCTGGCGGCGGGCCTAAACGAGCAGTACTTC. Protein sequence: CASSLAAGLNEQYF.

This clonotype was seen a handful of times. The chain carries TRBV20-1 and TRBJ2-3; 9 bases agree with TRBD1. The V and J ends lost 0 bases and 4 bases, in that order; junction bases with no gene match: 8. Germline CDR1 reads DFQATT; CDR2 reads SNEGSKA (reference sequence). This CDR3 is 16 amino acids long. CDR3 in DNA: TGCAGTGCTAGAGATCACAGGGGGCTCCCCCCAGATACGCAGTATTTT. Encoded protein: CSARDHRGLPPDTQYF.

This chain uses TRBV7-6 with TRBJ2-3; D is perhaps TRBD1 or TRBD2 (5 bases each). Trimming took off 5 bases at V and 5 bases at J, with 11 bases between the two ends. The CDR3 runs 13 residues. Germline V gene lookup returns CDR1 SGHVS and CDR2 FNYEAQ. CDR3 loop: CASSRDVGDTQYF. Written as DNA, the CDR3 is TGTGCCAGCAGCCGGGACGTGGGAGATACGCAGTATTTT.

This clonotype was observed at least ten times. The chain couples TRBV20-1 to TRBJ2-7, with 11 bases matching TRBD2. Germline V gene data show CDR1 as DFQATT and CDR2 as SNEGSKA (reference sequence). V lost 5 bases to trimming and J lost 6 bases; unmatched junction nucleotides: 3. The CDR3 totals 12 residues. DNA of the CDR3: TGCAGTGCTGCTAGCGGGAGGCCCGAGCAGTACTTC. Amino acids: CSAASGRPEQYF.

This sequence joins TRBV6-2 or TRBV6-3 and TRBJ1-3, with D unresolved. The CDR3 totals 13 residues. V lost 5 bases, J lost 3 bases, and 8 bases lay in between. Germline values: CDR1 MNHEY, CDR2 SVGEGT. CDR3 protein: CASSIADGNTIYF. CDR3 in DNA: TGTGCCAGCAGTATCGCCGATGGAAACACCATATATTTT.

The chain links TRBV28 to TRBJ2-7, with D uncertain. Deletions cut 7 bases from V and 6 bases from J, with 16 bases between. Germline CDR1 reads MDHEN; CDR2 reads SYDVKM. The CDR3 covers 13 residues. This CDR3 is CASNRASLGEQYF. Here the CDR3 DNA reads TGTGCCAGCAACCGGGCTTCACTCGGCGAGCAGTACTTC.

The V call is TRBV6-5, the J call TRBJ2-5; 8 bases line up with TRBD2. The CDR3 loop spans 14 amino acids. Per germline, CDR1 MNHEY and CDR2 SVGAGI. V trimming: 0 bases; J trimming: 4 bases; junction bases outside the gene matches: 1. CDR3 amino acids: CASSYSAGGETQYF. CDR3 nucleotide sequence: TGTGCCAGCAGTTACTCGGCGGGAGGAGAGACCCAGTACTTC.

The chain couples TRBV2 to TRBJ2-7, with 8 bases fitting TRBD1. The CDR3 is 13 amino acids. Germline V CDR1 and CDR2: SNHLY, FYNNEI. The V and J ends lost 8 bases and 3 bases, in that order; junction bases with no gene match: 6. This CDR3 is CASAGQGGYEQYF. In DNA, the CDR3 is TGTGCCAGCGCAGGACAGGGAGGCTACGAGCAGTACTTC.

CDR3 region: CASSLLGMNQPQHF. In nucleotides, the CDR3 is TGTGCCAGCAGTTTGCTAGGCATGAATCAGCCCCAGCATTTT. The chain joins TRBV28 to TRBJ1-5; D not resolved. The V gene lost 3 bases and the J gene lost 4 bases, with 10 bases spanning the gap. There are 14 residues in the CDR3. Germline lookup yields CDR1 MDHEN and CDR2 SYDVKM.

This sequence joins TRBV7-2 and TRBJ1-1; perhaps TRBD1 as D (6 bases). The ends were cut back, 1 base at V and 4 bases at J, with 19 bases in the middle. The germline V gene encodes CDR1 SGHTA and CDR2 FQGNSA. The CDR3 contains 17 residues. CDR3 coding DNA: TGTGCCAGCAGCTTAGGGTTATCGGACAGCGGCGGCACTGAAGCTTTCTTT. Its protein product is CASSLGLSDSGGTEAFF.

As regards this clonotype: This may arise from a read error, as a much more abundant clone is one base away. V and J are TRBV20-1 and TRBJ2-1; TRBD2 matches 10 bases. The junction had 7 bases not matched to a gene; V was cut back by 4 bases and J by 4 bases. The V gene's germline CDR1 is DFQATT and CDR2 SNEGSKA (reference sequence). This CDR3 is built from 15 residues. The CDR3 is CSATGLAEVYNEQFF. CDR3 DNA: TGCAGTGCTACCGGACTAGCGGAAGTTTACAATGAGCAGTTCTTC.

The table lists this clonotype with a few counts. The gene calls are TRBV5-5 and TRBJ1-1; D remains unclear. V was cut by 4 bases and J by 4 bases, with 20 bases left in between. Germline lookup yields CDR1 SGHKS and CDR2 YYEKEE (reference sequence). This CDR3 is built from 16 residues. Here the CDR3 reads CASSLDLGVVGTEAFF. The CDR3 DNA reads TGTGCCAGCAGCCTGGACTTAGGCGTCGTGGGCACTGAAGCTTTCTTT.

Only a few counts were recorded for this clonotype. V gene TRBV2 combines with J gene TRBJ1-2; possibly TRBD1 for D (6 bases). The CDR3 is 13 amino acids. Germline values: CDR1 SNHLY, CDR2 FYNNEI. Trimming removed 2 bases from V and 4 bases from J, with 8 bases in between. CDR3 bases: TGTGCCAGCAGTGAAAAGGGGGTCTATGGCTACACCTTC. It encodes CASSEKGVYGYTF.

This clonotype has only a few counts. This rearrangement joins TRBV4-3 to TRBJ2-7; tentatively, D is TRBD1 or TRBD2 (6 bases each). The germline CDR1 and CDR2 sequences are LGHNA and YSLEER. V was shortened by 4 bases and J by 7 bases, with 17 bases between the two germline ends. This CDR3 has 14 amino acids. In DNA, the CDR3 is TGCGCCAGCAGCCGACAGGTGCTTCGGGGGGAGCAGTACTTC. It translates to CASSRQVLRGEQYF.

The gene calls are TRBV7-9 and TRBJ1-2; weak D call: TRBD1 (5 bases). The CDR3 is 14 residues long. Germline V gene lookup returns CDR1 SEHNR and CDR2 FQNEAQ (reference sequence). V shed 7 bases and J shed 5 bases, with 17 bases lying between them. The DNA of the CDR3 is TGTGCCAGCAACGGGGACCCTACACCTTATGGCTACACCTTC. It specifies CASNGDPTPYGYTF.

In this sample, this clonotype turned up a few times. The chain carries TRBV5-6 and TRBJ2-1; 11 nucleotides match TRBD1. This CDR3 is built from 16 residues. Unmatched junction bases numbered 9, after V lost 4 bases and J lost 6 bases. Per germline, CDR1 SGHDT and CDR2 YYEEEE. CDR3 in amino acids: CASSQPGQGVGNEQFF. The CDR3 DNA follows: TGTGCCAGCAGCCAACCGGGACAGGGGGTTGGCAATGAGCAGTTCTTC. Full variable domain (remainder filled in from reference TRBV5-6 and TRBJ2-1): DAGVTQSPTHLIKTRGQQVTLRCSPKSGHDTVSWYQQALGQGPQFIFQYYEEEERQRGNFPDRFSGHQFPNYSSELNVNALLLGDSALYLCASSQPGQGVGNEQFFGPGTRLTVL.

This clonotype showed up many times. The genes are TRBV9 and TRBJ2-7; D gene uncertain. Germline-derived CDR1 and CDR2 are SGDLS and YYNGEE. V lost 5 bases and J lost 8, with 2 bases in between. The CDR3 totals 8 residues. The CDR3 DNA is TGTGCCAGCAGAAAGCAGTACTTC. It codes for CASRKQYF.

V usage is TRBV12-3 or TRBV12-4 and J usage is TRBJ1-1, with TRBD1 matching 7 bases. J was trimmed by 1 base and V by 6 bases; bases with no gene match: 8. The CDR3 consists of 15 residues. DNA of the CDR3: TGTGCCAGCAGCCACCGGGACAGAGGGAACACTGAAGCTTTCTTT. Protein sequence: CASSHRDRGNTEAFF.

At least ten counts were recorded for this clonotype. V is TRBV27 and J is TRBJ2-5, with 7 bases identical to TRBD1. The V and J ends lost 6 bases and 1 base, in that order; junction bases with no gene match: 5. The CDR3 spans 14 residues. The V gene's germline CDR1 is MNHEY and CDR2 SMNVEV (reference sequence). The CDR3 sequence: CASSSRQGQETQYF. Here the CDR3 DNA reads TGTGCCAGCAGCAGTCGACAGGGCCAAGAGACCCAGTACTTC.

This clonotype was observed a handful of times. The rearrangement links TRBV11-2 to TRBJ2-6; weak D call: TRBD1 (5 bases). Germline lookup yields CDR1 SGHAT and CDR2 FQNNGV. The CDR3 loop spans 15 amino acids. V was trimmed by 3 bases and J by 2 bases, leaving 8 bases between them. In DNA, the CDR3 is TGTGCCAGCAGCTTGACAGACACTGGGGCCAACGTCCTGACTTTC. It encodes CASSLTDTGANVLTF.

This clonotype was recorded a few times. This sequence joins TRBV4-3 and TRBJ1-2; 11 bases agree with TRBD1. With 4 bases clipped from V and 5 bases from J, the junction kept 9 bases outside the gene matches. This CDR3 comprises 16 residues. The germline V gene encodes CDR1 LGHNA and CDR2 YSLEER. CDR3 DNA: TGCGCCAGCAGCCTACAGGACAGGGGGCTTCGATATGGCTACACCTTC. This gives the protein CASSLQDRGLRYGYTF.

The chain employs TRBV15 and TRBJ2-1; D gene ambiguous. The germline V gene has CDR1 LNHNV and CDR2 YYDKDF (reference sequence). Trimming pared 4 bases from V and 4 bases from J, leaving 17 bases between. The CDR3 totals 16 residues. The CDR3 loop is CATSTSFLTTYNEQFF. The CDR3 coding sequence is TGTGCCACCAGCACGTCCTTTTTGACAACTTACAATGAGCAGTTCTTC.

In its sample, this clonotype was seen a few times. The V call is TRBV7-2, the J call TRBJ2-6; no definite D call. The length of the CDR3 is 15 residues. Trimming removed 5 bases at V and 2 bases at J, with 10 bases between. Germline CDR1 is SGHTA and CDR2 is FQGNSA. The CDR3 DNA follows: TGTGCCAGCAGCCCCCCAATTGCTGGGGCCAACGTCCTGACTTTC. Its translation: CASSPPIAGANVLTF.

V usage is TRBV2 and J usage is TRBJ2-5; no clear D. Per the germline V gene, CDR1 is SNHLY and CDR2 is FYNNEI. The V and J ends lost 4 bases and 1 base respectively, with 13 bases between them. The CDR3 has 15 amino acids. DNA of the CDR3: TGTGCCAGCAGTGGACTCGGGCAGATCCAAGAGACCCAGTACTTC. Translated, it gives CASSGLGQIQETQYF.

This clonotype has ten or more counts. The chain combines TRBV29-1 with TRBJ2-7, with D perhaps matching TRBD2 (6 bases). Germline-derived CDR1 and CDR2 are SQVTM and ANQGSEA. V was pared by 4 bases and J by 2 bases, with 15 bases between. CDR3 length: 14 amino acids. The CDR3 protein is CSVVSGRTAYEQYF. CDR3 nucleotide sequence: TGCAGCGTTGTAAGTGGGAGGACCGCCTACGAGCAGTACTTC.

The chain employs TRBV23-1 and TRBJ2-2; D gene uncertain. TRBV23-1 is marked as an open reading frame, function uncertain. The CDR3 runs to 14 residues. Trimming shortened V by 4 bases and J by 7 bases, and 13 bases separated the two germline ends. The CDR3 sequence is CASSPPRVSGELFF. Written as DNA, the CDR3 is TGCGCCAGCAGTCCCCCTCGGGTGAGCGGGGAGCTGTTTTTT.

This clonotype was observed at least ten times. Written as DNA, the CDR3 is TGCAGTGGGGGGTCCCCCGCAGATACGCAGTATTTT. It specifies CSGGSPADTQYF. This chain uses TRBV20-1 with TRBJ2-3; D possibly matches TRBD1 or TRBD2 (5 bases each). The CDR3 totals 12 residues. Germline-derived CDR1 and CDR2 are DFQATT and SNEGSKA (reference sequence). V was cut by 7 bases and J by 4 bases, with 12 bases left in between.

The chain couples TRBV20-1 to TRBJ1-5; TRBD1 is a possible D gene (6 bases). CDR1 and CDR2 from the germline V gene are DFQATT and SNEGSKA (reference sequence). There are 15 residues in the CDR3. The CDR3 region has the DNA TGCAGCGCGACGGTCGGGGGGGCTAGCAATCAGCCCCAGCATTTT. Translation: CSATVGGASNQPQHF.

This clonotype has more than one count but fewer than ten. The chain employs TRBV12-3 or TRBV12-4 and TRBJ2-4; D could derive from TRBD1 or TRBD2 (5 bases each). Trimming shortened V by 5 bases and J by 7 bases, and 18 bases separated the two germline ends. The CDR3 extends over 15 amino acids. The CDR3 spells CASSRRVSGQNIQYF. The CDR3 DNA is TGTGCCAGCAGTCGGCGGGTCTCAGGGCAGAACATTCAGTACTTC.

The chain combines TRBV20-1 with TRBJ1-5; TRBD1 is a possible D gene (5 bases). Germline assignment: CDR1 DFQATT and CDR2 SNEGSKA (reference sequence). The CDR3 runs to 14 residues. Trimming stripped 3 bases from V and 3 bases from J, with 12 bases between. DNA of the CDR3: TGCAGTGCTAGGCGGACAACCCTCAATCAGCCCCAGCATTTT. Protein sequence: CSARRTTLNQPQHF.

The chain links TRBV2 to TRBJ1-2; TRBD1 matches at 8 bases. J lost 2 bases, V lost 4 bases, and 6 bases had no gene match. The germline V gene encodes CDR1 SNHLY and CDR2 FYNNEI. The CDR3 is 15 residues long. The CDR3 sequence: CASSASRQGNYGYTF. CDR3 nucleotides: TGTGCCAGCAGTGCCTCGAGACAGGGGAACTATGGCTACACCTTC.